Presented here are 15 T cell receptor beta chains from one specimen sequenced in a study of beta chain features in type 1 diabetes. Overall study findings and caveats: In all four CD4+ subsets, TCRB CDR3 length was significantly, moderately reduced in type 1 diabetes.

Expressed TCRB transcripts were sequenced, since all the RNA that had been isolated was reverse transcribed. TCRdb keeps only in-frame clones here, not all; method: immunoSEQ multiplex PCR. The sample comprises 500,000 to 850,000 clones, over 11% of which are singletons, and 0.035% to 0.045% rests with the top ten. Which antigens these TCRs recognize remains unknown. Sequenced input: naive CD4+ T cells from blood. These receptors originate from a man younger than 35 with type 1 diabetes.

This clone was picked up a small number of times. This chain links TRBV9 with TRBJ2-7; D might be TRBD2 (6 bases). This CDR3 spans 17 amino acids. Trimming took 0 bases from V and 0 from J, leaving 16 bases between them. CDR1 and CDR2 from the germline V gene are SGDLS and YYNGEE. The CDR3 region has the DNA TGTGCCAGCAGCGTAGGAGGTAGTAGCGGCCACTCCTACGAGCAGTACTTC. This sequence encodes CASSVGGSSGHSYEQYF.

The DNA of the CDR3 is TGTGCCAGCGGAGAGGGCTCTTACACTGAAGCTTTCTTT. It is translated as CASGEGSYTEAFF. The V call is TRBV2, the J call TRBJ1-1; D not resolved. The CDR3 consists of 13 residues. Germline lookup yields CDR1 SNHLY and CDR2 FYNNEI. V was trimmed by 8 bases and J by 3 bases, leaving 13 bases between them.

The rearrangement links TRBV14 to TRBJ2-1; no definite D call. From germline, CDR1 is SGHDN and CDR2 FVKESK. V was trimmed by 0 bases and J by 6 bases, leaving 9 bases between them. This CDR3 comprises 14 residues. CDR3 sequence: CASSQDIGRNEQFF. The DNA of the CDR3 is TGTGCCAGCAGCCAAGATATAGGACGCAATGAGCAGTTCTTC.

This clone was seen a few times. The genes are TRBV7-6 and TRBJ2-1; 8 positions match TRBD2. V gave up 2 bases and J gave up 4 bases; unmatched junction bases: 4. Per germline, CDR1 SGHVS and CDR2 FNYEAQ. This CDR3 spans 15 amino acids. This CDR3 is CASSLRAGDYNEQFF. CDR3 bases: TGTGCCAGCAGCTTACGAGCGGGGGATTACAATGAGCAGTTCTTC. Combining the CDR3 with reference TRBV7-6 and TRBJ2-1 gives the whole variable domain GAGVSQSPRYKVTKRGQDVALRCDPISGHVSLYWYRQALGQGPEFLTYFNYEAQQDKSGLPNDRFSAERPEGSISTLTIQRTEQRDSAMYRCASSLRAGDYNEQFFGPGTRLTVL.

As to this clone: Other DNA sequences in the sample encode the same CDR3. The chain joins TRBV19 to TRBJ2-1; perhaps TRBD1 as D (7 bases). The CDR3 consists of 13 residues. Looked up from germline, CDR1 is LNHDA and CDR2 is SQIVND (reference sequence). Trimming removed 3 bases at V and 8 bases at J, with 11 bases between. The CDR3 DNA reads as TGTGCCAGTAGTATTTCCAGGGGGGATGAGCAGTTCTTC. Translating it yields CASSISRGDEQFF.

The chain is built from TRBV6-6 and TRBJ1-3; D gene uncertain. The germline V and J ends were trimmed by 6 bases and 4 bases, with 16 bases remaining between them. Germline V gene sequence: CDR1 MNHNY, CDR2 SVGAGI (reference sequence). This CDR3 has 15 residues. The CDR3 coding sequence is TGTGCCAGCAGAGAAAAGAAGGGAGCCGGAAACACCATATATTTT. As protein: CASREKKGAGNTIYF.

This chain joins TRBV27 and TRBJ1-2, with a weak D call TRBD1 (5 bases). Trimming took 5 bases from V and 3 from J, leaving 10 bases between them. Germline values: CDR1 MNHEY, CDR2 SMNVEV (reference sequence). The CDR3 has 13 amino acids. The CDR3 loop is CASSPRGDYGYTF. The CDR3 nucleotides read TGTGCCAGCAGTCCGCGGGGGGACTATGGCTACACCTTC.

The V gene is TRBV29-1, the J gene TRBJ2-3; 7 bases align to TRBD2. The CDR3 has 13 residues. CDR1 and CDR2 from the germline V gene are SQVTM and ANQGSEA. J was trimmed by 6 bases and V by 6 bases; bases with no gene match: 9. CDR3 in amino acids: CSVQPAGVDTQYF. CDR3 DNA sequence: TGCAGCGTCCAACCGGCGGGAGTTGATACGCAGTATTTT.

This clone was detected a few times. J is TRBJ2-7 and V is TRBV13; 8 nucleotides line up with TRBD2. The CDR3 contains 14 residues. The trim removed 11 bases at V and 4 bases at J, leaving 13 bases unmatched. Per the germline V gene, CDR1 is PRHDT and CDR2 is FYEKMQ (reference sequence). CDR3 sequence (DNA): TGTGCCGCAGATCGAATAGCGGGACCTTACGAGCAGTACTTC. Protein sequence: CAADRIAGPYEQYF.

The chain joins TRBV29-1 to TRBJ2-2, with D perhaps matching TRBD1 (6 bases). Trimming took off 7 bases at V and 4 bases at J, with 13 bases between the two ends. There are 13 residues in the CDR3. The germline CDR1 and CDR2 sequences are SQVTM and ANQGSEA. For the CDR3, the DNA is TGCAGCGGGGGACACCCGGGCACCGGGGAGCTGTTTTTT. Translating gives CSGGHPGTGELFF.

This clone was seen a handful of times. Different DNA sequences within this sample yield the same CDR3. The CDR3 sequence: CASSFRRVSYEQYF. CDR3 coding DNA: TGTGCCAGCAGCTTTCGGCGGGTCTCCTACGAGCAGTACTTC. J is TRBJ2-7 and V is TRBV13; maybe TRBD2 (5 bases). V lost 3 bases and J lost 0, with 9 bases in between. The V gene's germline CDR1 is PRHDT and CDR2 FYEKMQ (reference sequence). The CDR3 spans 14 residues.

The CDR3 region has the DNA TGTGCCAGCAGCGGGAAGGGGCGGCAAGAGACCCAGTACTTC. This codes for CASSGKGRQETQYF. The J gene is TRBJ2-5, the V gene TRBV6-1; D is tentatively TRBD1 or TRBD2 (5 bases each). The length of the CDR3 is 14 residues. CDR1 is MNHNS, CDR2 SASEGT, per germline. The V and J ends lost 6 bases and 2 bases respectively, with 13 bases between them.

CDR3 sequence reads: CASRQTYGYTF. CDR3 DNA: TGTGCCAGCCGACAGACCTATGGCTACACCTTC. The chain is built from TRBV21-1 and TRBJ1-2; the D call in the table, TRBD1, was not verified against the DNA. TRBV21-1 is labeled a pseudogene. The CDR3 contains 11 residues.

This clone has only a few counts. This sequence joins TRBV5-1 and TRBJ2-1, with 13 nucleotides matching TRBD2. With V trimmed by 0 bases and J by 3 bases, 3 bases remained unmatched. Per germline, CDR1 SGHRS and CDR2 YFSETQ. This CDR3 has 17 amino acids. The DNA for the CDR3 is TGCGCCAGCAGCTTGGGGACTAGCGGGGGATTCTACAATGAGCAGTTCTTC. Translated: CASSLGTSGGFYNEQFF.

This chain uses TRBV19 with TRBJ2-5, with TRBD1 as a possible D gene (6 bases). CDR1 and CDR2 from the germline V gene are LNHDA and SQIVND (reference sequence). The CDR3 contains 13 residues. V dropped 2 bases and J dropped 4 bases, with 8 bases sitting between them. DNA of the CDR3: TGTGCCAGTAGTATACCCAGGGGAGAGACCCAGTACTTC. Its protein product is CASSIPRGETQYF.